One and the same sample provided the 32 T cell receptor beta chains below, sequenced in a study of T cell repertoires in cytomegalovirus infection. Their target antigens are unknown. TCRdb reprocessed the reads with MiXCR, giving one entry per CDR3 protein. Of about 110,000 distinct CDR3 sequences in the sample, under 55% were seen once. The starting material was CD8+ T cells from cultured PBMCs, obtained from culture after CMV antigen stimulation. These receptors originate from a human donor in good health (CMV status not recorded). Some clones in this sample may be carry-over from other donors' samples.

This chain links TRBV7-9 with TRBJ1-2; D is perhaps TRBD1 (6 bases). V was clipped by 1 base and J by 4 bases, with 13 bases between them. The CDR3 has 15 residues. Germline lookup yields CDR1 SEHNR and CDR2 FQNEAQ (reference sequence). For the CDR3, the DNA is TGTGCCAGCAGCTTAGATTCCAGGGGCATCTATGGCTACACCTTC. Protein product: CASSLDSRGIYGYTF. The full variable domain, its missing parts supplied by reference TRBV7-9 and TRBJ1-2, is DTGVSQNPRHKITKRGQNVTFRCDPISEHNRLYWYRQTLGQGPEFLTYFQNEAQLEKSRLLSDRFSAERPKGSFSTLEIQRTEQGDSAMYLCASSLDSRGIYGYTFGSGTRLTVV.

V and J are TRBV7-8 and TRBJ2-1; D is uncertain. The V and J ends lost 5 bases and 1 base respectively, with 9 bases between them. Germline V CDR1 and CDR2: SGHVS, FQNEAQ. The CDR3 has 14 amino acids. CDR3 amino acids: CASSLTPSYNEQFF. In DNA form, the CDR3 reads TGTGCCAGCAGCCTCACTCCTTCCTACAATGAGCAGTTCTTC. Drawing the rest from reference TRBV7-8 and TRBJ2-1, the complete variable domain is GAGVSQSPRYKVAKRGQDVALRCDPISGHVSLFWYQQALGQGPEFLTYFQNEAQLDKSGLPSDRFFAERPEGSVSTLKIQRTQQEDSAVYLCASSLTPSYNEQFFGPGTRLTVL.

This clonotype was found many times. J is TRBJ2-7 and V is TRBV20-1; 10 positions match TRBD2. Trimming took 6 bases from V and 5 from J; bases not matched to a gene: 7. Germline CDR1 and CDR2: DFQATT and SNEGSKA (reference sequence). CDR3 size: 13 residues. The CDR3 coding sequence is TGCAGTGCGATACTAGCGGGGTTCGACGAGCAGTACTTC. Residues: CSAILAGFDEQYF.

This clonotype appeared a few times. The V gene is TRBV15, the J gene TRBJ1-1, with TRBD1 identical over 11 bases. Germline V lookup: CDR1 LNHNV, CDR2 YYDKDF (reference sequence). The CDR3 extends over 15 amino acids. V shed 3 bases and J 4 bases; nucleotides not matched to a gene: 4. The CDR3 coding sequence is TGTGCCACCAGCAGGGACAGGGGGCTGGGCACTGAAGCTTTCTTT. As protein: CATSRDRGLGTEAFF.

In its sample, this clonotype was seen a few times. V gene TRBV28 combines with J gene TRBJ2-7; 9 bases map to TRBD1. Germline values: CDR1 MDHEN, CDR2 SYDVKM. This CDR3 contains 17 residues. With V trimmed by 7 bases and J by 1 base, 14 bases remained unmatched. CDR3 nucleotide sequence: TGTGCCAGCATCGGAATGGGACAGGGCCAGAGATCCTACGAGCAGTACTTC. Translated, it gives CASIGMGQGQRSYEQYF.

The chain is built from TRBV7-9 and TRBJ2-1; TRBD2 agrees at 9 bases. Germline CDR1 is SEHNR and CDR2 is FQNEAQ (reference sequence). The CDR3 is 15 residues long. Trimming removed 1 base from V and 7 bases from J; junction bases left unmatched: 5. The CDR3 protein is CASSLGLAEGNEQFF. The CDR3 DNA reads as TGTGCCAGCAGCTTAGGACTAGCGGAGGGGAATGAGCAGTTCTTC.

This clonotype was observed a handful of times. The chain employs TRBV4-1 and TRBJ1-2, with unresolved D. V lost 0 bases to trimming and J lost 4 bases, with 12 bases between them. The germline V gene encodes CDR1 MGHRA and CDR2 YSYEKL. The CDR3 contains 15 residues. The CDR3 coding sequence is TGCGCCAGCAGCCAAGATCCGCAGGCGAGCTATGGCTACACCTTC. It encodes CASSQDPQASYGYTF.

This chain links TRBV7-8 with TRBJ1-5; D is perhaps TRBD1 (6 bases). Germline CDR1 is SGHVS and CDR2 is FQNEAQ. The CDR3 totals 14 residues. Trimming pared 6 bases from V and 4 bases from J, leaving 13 bases between. The CDR3 region is CASRAEQGNQPQHF. Here the CDR3 DNA reads TGTGCCAGCAGGGCTGAACAGGGAAATCAGCCCCAGCATTTT.

This rearrangement joins TRBV11-3 to TRBJ1-5, with 9 bases identical to TRBD1. The junction had 8 bases not matched to a gene; V was cut back by 8 bases and J by 0 bases. Germline assignment: CDR1 SGHNT and CDR2 YENEEA. The CDR3 loop spans 16 amino acids. This CDR3 is CASGGQGTDSNQPQHF. The CDR3 bases are TGTGCCAGCGGCGGACAGGGGACTGATAGCAATCAGCCCCAGCATTTT.

The rearrangement links TRBV15 to TRBJ2-5; D is possibly TRBD2 (5 bases). The germline V gene encodes CDR1 LNHNV and CDR2 YYDKDF (reference sequence). The germline V and J ends were trimmed by 5 bases and 3 bases, with 16 bases remaining between them. This CDR3 contains 15 residues. DNA for the CDR3: TGTGCCACCAGCCAGGAGGTCCTCTCCGAAGAGACCCAGTACTTC. It translates to CATSQEVLSEETQYF.

The chain uses TRBV28 and TRBJ2-3; TRBD1 is a possible D gene (6 bases). The CDR3 consists of 15 residues. V was pared by 3 bases and J by 2 bases, with 12 bases between. The germline CDR1 and CDR2 sequences are MDHEN and SYDVKM. The DNA of the CDR3 is TGTGCCAGCAGTTTTAGGGCAGGGGACACAGATACGCAGTATTTT. Translating it yields CASSFRAGDTDTQYF. The whole variable domain, remainder taken from reference TRBV28 and TRBJ2-3, is DVKVTQSSRYLVKRTGEKVFLECVQDMDHENMFWYRQDPGLGLRLIYFSYDVKMKEKGDIPEGYSVSREKKERFSLILESASTNQTSMYLCASSFRAGDTDTQYFGPGTRLTVL.

This clonotype was detected ten times or more. The V gene is TRBV6-5, the J gene TRBJ2-5; D is unclear. The CDR3 is 16 residues long. V was clipped by 0 bases and J by 2 bases, with 13 bases between them. The germline gives CDR1 MNHEY, CDR2 SVGAGI. CDR3 in amino acids: CASSYSRQYVQETQYF. In nucleotides, the CDR3 is TGTGCCAGCAGTTACTCGCGGCAGTATGTTCAAGAGACCCAGTACTTC.

The chain couples TRBV6-6 to TRBJ2-2, with TRBD2 matching over 10 bases. V was clipped by 5 bases and J by 1 base; unmatched bases: 1. Germline V lookup: CDR1 MNHNY, CDR2 SVGAGI (reference sequence). This CDR3 comprises 15 residues. The CDR3 coding sequence is TGTGCCAGCAGTGCTAGCGGGGGGAACACCGGGGAGCTGTTTTTT. Encoded protein: CASSASGGNTGELFF.

The sample holds many counts of this clonotype. The chain couples TRBV19 to TRBJ2-2; D is unclear. This CDR3 has 17 amino acids. Germline-derived CDR1 and CDR2 are LNHDA and SQIVND (reference sequence). Trimming took 3 bases from V and 4 from J, leaving 18 bases between them. The CDR3 bases are TGTGCCAGTAGTATGACTCATGCCGTGGCGTCCACCGGGGAGCTGTTTTTT. Translated, it gives CASSMTHAVASTGELFF.

This clonotype was detected a few times. The chain has TRBV7-2 and TRBJ2-7; maybe TRBD2 (7 bases). Germline CDR1 is SGHTA and CDR2 is FQGNSA. V was clipped by 4 bases and J by 5 bases, with 18 bases between them. The CDR3 has 15 amino acids. The CDR3 DNA follows: TGTGCCAGCAGCTGGGGGGGGACAAAACCCAACGAGCAGTACTTC. It codes for CASSWGGTKPNEQYF.

This clonotype was seen more than once but under ten times. This chain links TRBV12-3 or TRBV12-4 with TRBJ2-1; D not resolved. V lost 8 bases, J lost 9 bases, and 8 bases lay in between. The CDR3 has 10 residues. The CDR3 DNA reads TGTGCCAGCGGCGATGCTGAGCAGTTCTTC. Translation: CASGDAEQFF.

The sample holds a few counts of this clonotype. The chain uses TRBV7-8 and TRBJ2-3; D possibly corresponds to TRBD2 (6 bases). This CDR3 contains 14 residues. Germline-derived CDR1 and CDR2 are SGHVS and FQNEAQ. Between the trimmed V and J ends, which lost 1 base and 5 bases, there was a span of 10 bases. CDR3 sequence reads: CASSLVGGRDTQYF. The CDR3, as DNA: TGTGCCAGCAGCTTAGTGGGGGGAAGAGATACGCAGTATTTT.

This chain connects TRBV28 to TRBJ2-7, with 7 bases aligning to TRBD1. The germline V gene encodes CDR1 MDHEN and CDR2 SYDVKM. CDR3 length equals 14 residues. Losses at the gene ends were 2 bases for V and 4 bases for J; bases not matched to a gene: 5. The CDR3 loop reads CASSLEGQPYEQYF. CDR3 DNA sequence: TGTGCCAGCAGTTTAGAGGGACAGCCATACGAGCAGTACTTC.

The sample holds a few counts of this clonotype. The chain recombines TRBV7-6 with TRBJ2-3; possible D gene TRBD2, 6 bases. The CDR3 contains 15 residues. Looked up from germline, CDR1 is SGHVS and CDR2 is FNYEAQ. The V end lost 2 bases, the J end lost 1 base, and 10 bases lay between the germline ends. CDR3 DNA: TGTGCCAGCAGCTTAACTGAGCGGGGCACAGATACGCAGTATTTT. It codes for CASSLTERGTDTQYF.

J is TRBJ1-1 and V is TRBV7-6; 9 nucleotides agree with TRBD1. The CDR3 has 13 residues. Germline V lookup: CDR1 SGHVS, CDR2 FNYEAQ. J was trimmed by 7 bases and V by 5 bases; bases with no gene match: 5. CDR3 region: CASSLGTGIEAFF. Here the CDR3 DNA reads TGTGCCAGCAGCCTCGGGACAGGGATTGAAGCTTTCTTT. Together with reference TRBV7-6 and TRBJ1-1, the CDR3 gives the full variable domain: GAGVSQSPRYKVTKRGQDVALRCDPISGHVSLYWYRQALGQGPEFLTYFNYEAQQDKSGLPNDRFSAERPEGSISTLTIQRTEQRDSAMYRCASSLGTGIEAFFGQGTRLTVV.

The V call is TRBV11-2, the J call TRBJ1-5; 12 positions match TRBD1. The CDR3 spans 16 residues. Trimming cost V 1 base and J 6 bases; bases outside gene matches: 4. Germline V lookup: CDR1 SGHAT, CDR2 FQNNGV. The CDR3: CASSLGDRGLGQPQHF. CDR3 bases: TGTGCCAGCAGCTTAGGGGACAGGGGGCTAGGTCAGCCCCAGCATTTT.

The chain is built from TRBV25-1 and TRBJ2-7; the D gene is possibly TRBD1 (5 bases). The length of the CDR3 is 13 residues. Germline V gene lookup returns CDR1 MGHDK and CDR2 SYGVNS. The V end lost 4 bases, the J end lost 5 bases, and 12 bases lay between the germline ends. The CDR3 DNA follows: TGTGCCAGCAGTGGGCCTGGGGCTGACGAGCAGTACTTC. It specifies CASSGPGADEQYF.

The sample holds a few counts of this clonotype. This sequence joins TRBV28 and TRBJ1-6; D gene unclear. This CDR3 region has 16 residues. Germline CDR1 MDHEN, CDR2 SYDVKM. V shed 7 bases and J shed 10 bases, with 23 bases lying between them. CDR3: CASNLGSESVRSPLHF. Here the CDR3 DNA reads TGTGCCAGCAACCTGGGCTCTGAATCTGTGAGGTCACCCCTCCACTTT.

This clonotype showed up just a few times. The rearrangement links TRBV19 to TRBJ2-1, with 8 bases that match TRBD1. CDR1 is LNHDA and CDR2 is SQIVND in the germline V gene (reference sequence). The J segment lost 9 bases and the V segment lost 10 bases, leaving 8 bases of the junction unmatched. This CDR3 is 12 amino acids long. CDR3 amino acids: CATRAGGTEQFF. In DNA, the CDR3 is TGTGCCACCCGGGCAGGGGGCACTGAGCAGTTCTTC.

This clonotype was found once. The CDR3 loop reads CASSYDGDPHNEQFF. The CDR3 DNA follows: TGTGCCAGCAGTTACGACGGGGACCCCCACAATGAGCAGTTCTTC. The gene calls are TRBV6-2 or TRBV6-3 and TRBJ2-1; either TRBD1 or TRBD2 may supply D (5 bases each). This CDR3 comprises 15 residues. The V end lost 2 bases, the J end lost 5 bases, and 13 bases lay between the germline ends. The germline gives CDR1 MNHEY, CDR2 SVGEGT.

The V gene is TRBV14, the J gene TRBJ2-3; no firm D call. The ends were cut back, 3 bases at V and 3 bases at J, with 7 bases in the middle. The CDR3 totals 13 residues. CDR1 is SGHDN and CDR2 is FVKESK in the germline V gene. The CDR3 bases are TGTGCCAGCAGCCAGCTCATTACAGATACGCAGTATTTT. Amino acids: CASSQLITDTQYF.

Note on this clonotype: The junction departs from germline at one end; a sequencing error may be responsible. The V and J genes are TRBV7-2 and TRBJ1-6; 9 bases fit TRBD1. The V gene's germline CDR1 is SGHTA and CDR2 FQGNSA. This CDR3 is 15 amino acids long. CDR3 bases: TGTGCCAGCAGTTTAGACGGGACAGGGTATTCACCCCTCCACTTT. Translation: CASSLDGTGYSPLHF.

The chain employs TRBV29-1 and TRBJ1-2, with TRBD1 matching 10 bases. Germline V lookup: CDR1 SQVTM, CDR2 ANQGSEA. V lost 0 bases and J lost 6; bases outside the gene matches: 10. This CDR3 is 16 amino acids long. The CDR3: CSVEDRTGGIDDGYTF. For the CDR3, the DNA is TGCAGCGTTGAAGACCGGACAGGGGGTATTGATGATGGCTACACCTTC.

The V gene is TRBV7-3, the J gene TRBJ2-2; no reliable D call. CDR3 size: 12 residues. From germline, CDR1 is SGHTA and CDR2 FQGTGA. Trimming took 7 bases from V and 1 from J, leaving 4 bases between them. CDR3 DNA: TGTGCCAGCATGGGGAACACCGGGGAGCTGTTTTTT. Translated: CASMGNTGELFF.

V is TRBV18 and J is TRBJ1-3; D might be TRBD1 (6 bases). The V gene's germline CDR1 is KGHSH and CDR2 LQKENI. V was cut by 6 bases and J by 6 bases, with 18 bases left in between. This CDR3 has 15 amino acids. The CDR3, as DNA: TGTGCCAGCTCCCCCCTTAGGGGGAGTGAAAACACCATATATTTT. Translated: CASSPLRGSENTIYF.

In DNA form, the CDR3 reads TGTGCCAGTAGTATAGAGTCTTTGCAGCACTATGGCTACACCTTC. Translated: CASSIESLQHYGYTF. This chain joins TRBV19 and TRBJ1-2; D not resolved. The CDR3 has 15 residues. Trimming stripped 0 bases from V and 3 bases from J, with 11 bases between. The germline gives CDR1 LNHDA, CDR2 SQIVND (reference sequence). Full variable domain (missing parts from reference TRBV19 and TRBJ1-2): DGGITQSPKYLFRKEGQNVTLSCEQNLNHDAMYWYRQDPGQGLRLIYYSQIVNDFQKGDIAEGYSVSREKKESFPLTVTSAQKNPTAFYLCASSIESLQHYGYTFGSGTRLTVV.

V and J are TRBV28 and TRBJ2-4; D is ambiguous. Germline CDR1 reads MDHEN; CDR2 reads SYDVKM. V was pared by 7 bases and J by 10 bases, with 20 bases between. The CDR3 consists of 14 residues. This CDR3 reads CASTTGRPGHIQYF. The CDR3 DNA sequence: TGTGCCAGCACGACCGGCAGGCCAGGCCATATTCAGTACTTC.